This T cell receptor (beta chain) was obtained from a study of T cells in Graves' hyperthyroidism and ophthalmopathy. Study background: It was at initial diagnosis, before any treatment, that peripheral blood was collected.

Many counts were recorded for this clonotype. As yet, its antigen is unknown. Researchers took RNA transcripts and amplified the TCR beta CDR3 regions from them. First-round RT-PCR of the TCR CDR3 relied on the HTBI primer set. Each CDR3 protein is one row after TCRdb ran MiXCR on the multiplex PCR reads. The sample records around 500,000 distinct CDR3 sequences, about an eighth being singletons. V was trimmed by 4 bases and J by 0 bases, leaving 9 bases between them. The CDR3 sequence is 14 residues long. From germline, CDR1 is SGHRS and CDR2 YFSETQ. Study results and caveats: Within blood appeared most thyroid clonotypes that had expanded above 0.001.

The diagnostic basis comprised clinical symptoms, serum thyroxine and TRAb, thyroid ultrasound and orbital computed tomography. The PBMCs studied were ones that came from 8 to 10 ml fresh peripheral blood. The sequenced material came from blood. This TCR was sampled from a woman younger than 30 with Graves' hyperthyroidism. The genes are TRBV5-1 and TRBJ2-3; possible D gene TRBD1, 5 bases. DNA for the CDR3: TGCGCCAGCAGCACTGACAGAAGCACAGATACGCAGTATTTT. Its protein product is CASSTDRSTDTQYF. The complete variable domain, with remaining parts taken from reference TRBV5-1 and TRBJ2-3, reads KAGVTQTPRYLIKTRGQQVTLSCSPISGHRSVSWYQQTPGQGLQFLFEYFSETQRNKGNFPGRFSGRQFSNSRSEMNVSTLELGDSALYLCASSTDRSTDTQYFGPGTRLTVL.